These 32 T cell receptor beta chains share one sample of origin, sequenced in a study of human T cells and chemical hapten exposure. Time point here: pre-sensitization, week 0. Treatment in this sample: therapeutic diphenylcyclopropenone sensitization with weekly scalp DPC. TCRdb re-called the RACE reads through MiXCR, storing one row per CDR3 protein. Of 85,000 to 120,000 distinct CDR3 sequences detected, 9% to 15% appear once; the ten largest clones hold around 1.6%. Sequences were derived from whole blood, sampled in connection with sensitization to the hapten diphenylcyclopropenone (DPC). These TCRs come from a woman aged 50 to 65 with alopecia areata. Some clones in this sample may be carry-over from other donors' samples.

The chain carries TRBV5-6 and TRBJ2-7; D call uncertain. This CDR3 is built from 14 residues. V was shortened by 2 bases and J by 0 bases, with 9 bases between the two germline ends. From germline, CDR1 is SGHDT and CDR2 YYEEEE. CDR3 protein: CASSFPHHSYEQYF. As DNA, the CDR3 is TGTGCCAGCAGCTTCCCACATCACTCCTACGAGCAGTACTTC. The entire variable domain, with the rest obtained from reference TRBV5-6 and TRBJ2-7, is as follows: DAGVTQSPTHLIKTRGQQVTLRCSPKSGHDTVSWYQQALGQGPQFIFQYYEEEERQRGNFPDRFSGHQFPNYSSELNVNALLLGDSALYLCASSFPHHSYEQYFGPGTRLTVT.

The chain links TRBV20-1 to TRBJ1-2, with D possibly being TRBD1 (5 bases). CDR1 is DFQATT, CDR2 SNEGSKA, per germline (reference sequence). CDR3 size: 12 residues. Trimming pared 0 bases from V and 4 bases from J, leaving 6 bases between. CDR3 coding DNA: TGCAGTGCTAGAGATGACAGCTATGGCTACACCTTC. Its translation: CSARDDSYGYTF.

The sample holds a few counts of this clonotype. J is TRBJ1-5 and V is TRBV4-3; the D is unclear. This CDR3 has 15 residues. V was cut by 1 base and J by 2 bases, with 9 bases left in between. In germline, CDR1 is LGHNA, CDR2 YSLEER. CDR3 sequence reads: CASSQGFQGNQPQHF. Written as DNA, the CDR3 is TGCGCCAGCAGCCAAGGGTTTCAGGGCAATCAGCCCCAGCATTTT.

This clonotype was seen many times. V and J are TRBV28 and TRBJ2-2, with 8 nucleotides matching TRBD1. CDR1 MDHEN and CDR2 SYDVKM come from the germline V gene. This CDR3 has 16 residues. Unmatched junction bases numbered 3, after V lost 0 bases and J lost 3 bases. The CDR3 nucleotides read TGTGCCAGCAGTTTATGGTCAGGGGGCGACACCGGGGAGCTGTTTTTT. It is translated as CASSLWSGGDTGELFF. The full variable domain, in which reference TRBV28 and TRBJ2-2 provide the parts outside the CDR3, is DVKVTQSSRYLVKRTGEKVFLECVQDMDHENMFWYRQDPGLGLRLIYFSYDVKMKEKGDIPEGYSVSREKKERFSLILESASTNQTSMYLCASSLWSGGDTGELFFGEGSRLTVL.

This chain links TRBV9 with TRBJ1-1, with D unclear. Germline V lookup: CDR1 SGDLS, CDR2 YYNGEE. The CDR3 is 13 residues long. Between the trimmed V and J ends, which lost 2 bases and 1 base, there was a span of 6 bases. The CDR3 reads CASSVGPNTEAFF. CDR3 bases: TGTGCCAGCAGCGTCGGTCCGAACACTGAAGCTTTCTTT.

Notes on this clonotype: At one end, the junction sequence differs from germline, possibly due to a read error. The chain links TRBV12-3 or TRBV12-4 to TRBJ2-1, with 11 bases identical to TRBD2. This CDR3 has 15 residues. CDR3 in amino acids: CTSSGGLAAYNEQFF. The DNA of the CDR3 is TGTACCAGCAGTGGGGGACTAGCGGCTTACAATGAGCAGTTCTTC.

Ten or more counts support this clonotype. This sequence joins TRBV7-6 and TRBJ2-4; TRBD1 might be the D (5 bases). The CDR3 is 17 residues long. CDR1 is SGHVS, CDR2 FNYEAQ, per germline. Trimming took off 1 base at V and 0 bases at J, with 13 bases between the two ends. CDR3 region: CASSLEDTRLAKNIQYF. For the CDR3, the DNA is TGTGCCAGCAGCTTAGAGGACACCAGACTAGCCAAAAACATTCAGTACTTC.

This clonotype has a count of ten or more. The chain is built from TRBV28 and TRBJ1-1; the D gene is possibly TRBD1 (6 bases). Germline CDR1 and CDR2: MDHEN and SYDVKM. The germline V and J ends were trimmed by 3 bases and 7 bases, with 12 bases remaining between them. The CDR3 is 13 amino acids. The CDR3 is CASSLSTGLEAFF. The DNA for the CDR3 is TGTGCCAGCAGTTTGTCGACAGGCCTTGAAGCTTTCTTT.

This clonotype was seen more than once but under ten times. V is TRBV28 and J is TRBJ2-7, with 10 bases lining up with TRBD2. The CDR3 is 22 amino acids. CDR1 is MDHEN, CDR2 SYDVKM, per germline. V shed 3 bases, J shed 0 bases, and the junction held 23 bases outside the gene matches. The CDR3 is CASSFTTPGTSDPRFSSYEQYF. The CDR3 bases are TGTGCCAGCAGTTTTACCACTCCTGGGACTAGCGACCCCCGATTTAGCTCCTACGAGCAGTACTTC.

The rearrangement joins TRBV11-2 to TRBJ1-4, with 7 positions matching TRBD1. Trimming cost V 3 bases and J 6 bases; bases outside gene matches: 7. CDR1 is SGHAT and CDR2 is FQNNGV in the germline V gene. The CDR3 contains 15 residues. The CDR3 coding sequence is TGTGCCAGCAGCTTGACGGGACAGACTTATGAAAAACTGTTTTTT. It codes for CASSLTGQTYEKLFF.

Written as DNA, the CDR3 is TGTGCCAGCAGCTTACTAGCGGGGCAAGAGACCCAGTACTTC. Protein product: CASSLLAGQETQYF. The chain is built from TRBV7-9 and TRBJ2-5; 9 bases line up with TRBD2. This CDR3 spans 14 amino acids. Germline V CDR1 and CDR2: SEHNR, FQNEAQ (reference sequence). Trimming cost V 2 bases and J 2 bases; bases outside gene matches: 0.

This clonotype was detected a few times. CDR3: CASSDSGSNQPQHF. In nucleotides, the CDR3 is TGTGCCAGCAGTGATAGCGGTAGCAATCAGCCCCAGCATTTT. This sequence joins TRBV25-1 and TRBJ1-5; D is undetermined. The V end lost 3 bases, the J end lost 0 bases, and 6 bases lay between the germline ends. Germline CDR1 reads MGHDK; CDR2 reads SYGVNS. CDR3 length: 14 amino acids.

This clonotype was recorded a few times. The V gene is TRBV12-3 or TRBV12-4, the J gene TRBJ2-3; D remains unclear. V lost 5 bases, J lost 5 bases, and 11 bases lay in between. The CDR3 spans 13 residues. The CDR3 DNA reads as TGTGCCAGCAGTACCGCCGGATTAGATACGCAGTATTTT. It specifies CASSTAGLDTQYF.

This clonotype was seen more than once but under ten times. The chain recombines TRBV20-1 with TRBJ2-2; TRBD1 matches 7 bases. The CDR3 sequence is 15 residues long. V gave up 4 bases and J gave up 6 bases; unmatched junction bases: 11. CDR1 and CDR2 from the germline V gene are DFQATT and SNEGSKA (reference sequence). The CDR3 loop is CSAKLDRIHSGELFF. The CDR3, as DNA: TGCAGTGCTAAACTGGACAGGATCCATTCCGGGGAGCTGTTTTTT.

The chain recombines TRBV12-3 or TRBV12-4 with TRBJ1-4, with D unclear. V was shortened by 6 bases and J by 3 bases, with 14 bases between the two germline ends. This CDR3 region has 15 residues. The CDR3 loop is CASSQNAGSNEKLFF. CDR3 in DNA: TGTGCCAGCAGCCAAAATGCTGGGTCTAATGAAAAACTGTTTTTT.

V is TRBV7-8 and J is TRBJ2-6; D is unresolved. The length of the CDR3 is 13 residues. CDR1 and CDR2 from the germline V gene are SGHVS and FQNEAQ. V lost 8 bases to trimming and J lost 4 bases, with 9 bases between them. CDR3 in DNA: TGTGCCAGCGTTCGGCCCGGGGCCAACGTCCTGACTTTC. Translating it yields CASVRPGANVLTF.

This clonotype turned up a few times. V gene TRBV29-1 combines with J gene TRBJ1-5; 11 bases map to TRBD1. Germline V gene sequence: CDR1 SQVTM, CDR2 ANQGSEA. V lost 7 bases to trimming and J lost 5 bases; unmatched junction nucleotides: 1. This CDR3 is 12 amino acids long. The CDR3 region has the DNA TGCAGCGCGGGACAGGGGGATCAGCCCCAGCATTTT. Its protein is CSAGQGDQPQHF.

This clonotype has just a few counts. V gene TRBV7-9 combines with J gene TRBJ2-7, with D perhaps matching TRBD1 (6 bases). Germline V gene lookup returns CDR1 SEHNR and CDR2 FQNEAQ (reference sequence). This CDR3 region has 15 residues. Between the trimmed V and J ends, which lost 1 base and 0 bases, there was a span of 10 bases. CDR3 amino acids: CASSLVTGSSYEQYF. The CDR3, as DNA: TGTGCCAGCAGCTTAGTGACAGGTAGCTCCTACGAGCAGTACTTC.

This clonotype was picked up a small number of times. The gene calls are TRBV19 and TRBJ2-7; the match to TRBD2 covers 10 bases. This CDR3 contains 15 residues. Unmatched junction bases numbered 10, after V lost 5 bases and J lost 6 bases. CDR1 and CDR2 from the germline V gene are LNHDA and SQIVND (reference sequence). CDR3 sequence: CASSRRAGGPGEQYF. The DNA for the CDR3 is TGTGCCAGTAGTCGCCGAGCGGGAGGGCCCGGCGAGCAGTACTTC.

A few counts support this clonotype. This chain's CDR3 is CASKEGAESPLHF. CDR3 sequence (DNA): TGCGCCAGCAAAGAGGGGGCAGAATCACCCCTCCACTTT. The V gene is TRBV5-1, the J gene TRBJ1-6; TRBD1 agrees at 7 bases. Trimming removed 6 bases from V and 10 bases from J; junction bases left unmatched: 7. This CDR3 comprises 13 residues. The V gene's germline CDR1 is SGHRS and CDR2 YFSETQ.

This rearrangement joins TRBV9 to TRBJ2-3, with D possibly being TRBD1 (5 bases). The CDR3 length is 14 residues. V gave up 0 bases and J gave up 6 bases, with 11 bases separating them. Germline lookup yields CDR1 SGDLS and CDR2 YYNGEE. In DNA form, the CDR3 reads TGTGCCAGCAGCGTAGGGCCAGGGTCTGATACGCAGTATTTT. It yields the protein CASSVGPGSDTQYF.

Only a few counts were recorded for this clonotype. The gene calls are TRBV5-1 and TRBJ1-6; 8 nucleotides match TRBD1. V dropped 4 bases and J dropped 10; count of bases not matched to a gene: 13. The CDR3 has 16 residues. The germline V gene encodes CDR1 SGHRS and CDR2 YFSETQ. CDR3 loop: CASSAADRGRTSPLHF. As DNA, the CDR3 is TGCGCCAGCAGCGCAGCAGACAGGGGCCGAACCTCACCCCTCCACTTT.

Ten or more counts support this clonotype. The chain joins TRBV24-1 to TRBJ2-6, with 7 bases aligning to TRBD1. The germline V gene encodes CDR1 KGHDR and CDR2 SFDVKD. V lost 5 bases to trimming and J lost 1 base; unmatched junction nucleotides: 16. This CDR3 is 20 amino acids long. CDR3 nucleotides: TGTGCCACCAGTGGGACGGGACAACGGGACAGCGCTTCTGGGGCCAACGTCCTGACTTTC. Its translation is CATSGTGQRDSASGANVLTF.

This clonotype was found a few times. J is TRBJ1-1 and V is TRBV3-1, with 7 bases that match TRBD1. The V segment lost 4 bases and the J segment 7 bases; nucleotides outside the gene matches: 9. From germline, CDR1 is LGHDT and CDR2 YNNKEL (reference sequence). This CDR3 contains 14 residues. CDR3 residues: CASSLIAQGSEAFF. The CDR3 DNA follows: TGTGCCAGCAGCCTTATCGCACAGGGGAGTGAAGCTTTCTTT.

This sequence joins TRBV27 and TRBJ2-7; a possible D gene is TRBD1 (6 bases). The CDR3 is 13 residues long. V was trimmed by 5 bases and J by 10 bases, leaving 18 bases between them. The germline CDR1 and CDR2 sequences are MNHEY and SMNVEV (reference sequence). CDR3 loop: CASSTNTGYRQYF. The CDR3 DNA follows: TGTGCCAGCAGTACCAACACAGGGTATCGCCAGTACTTC.

The chain employs TRBV12-3 or TRBV12-4 and TRBJ2-5; the D gene could be TRBD1 or TRBD2 (6 bases each). The CDR3 has 14 residues. Trimming took off 3 bases at V and 3 bases at J, with 11 bases between the two ends. CDR3 residues: CASSLRGRKETQYF. CDR3 nucleotides: TGTGCCAGCAGTTTGAGGGGGAGGAAAGAGACCCAGTACTTC.

This clonotype was recorded a few times. V gene TRBV28 combines with J gene TRBJ2-7; D might be TRBD1 or TRBD2, each matching 5 bases. This CDR3 is built from 14 residues. V was pared by 3 bases and J by 6 bases, with 15 bases between. CDR1 is MDHEN and CDR2 is SYDVKM in the germline V gene. The CDR3 DNA follows: TGTGCCAGCAGTTTGACCGGGGACCGGAGCGAGCAGTACTTC. Encoded protein: CASSLTGDRSEQYF.

V gene TRBV7-9 combines with J gene TRBJ2-3; D is undetermined. V lost 2 bases and J lost 6, with 6 bases in between. The CDR3 length is 12 residues. Germline CDR1 SEHNR, CDR2 FQNEAQ (reference sequence). This CDR3 reads CASSLSADTQYF. The CDR3 nucleotides read TGTGCCAGCAGCTTATCAGCCGATACGCAGTATTTT.

This clonotype was picked up a small number of times. The rearrangement links TRBV7-6 to TRBJ2-5; TRBD2 aligns across 7 bases. CDR3 length: 14 residues. Germline CDR1 is SGHVS and CDR2 is FNYEAQ. V gave up 1 base and J gave up 3 bases; unmatched junction bases: 2. The CDR3 reads CASSLGGGKETQYF. In DNA form, the CDR3 reads TGTGCCAGCAGCTTAGGCGGGGGTAAAGAGACCCAGTACTTC.

This clonotype was found a few times. This CDR3 reads CASSFDTTYEQYF. As DNA, the CDR3 is TGTGCCAGCAGCTTCGATACAACCTACGAGCAGTACTTC. The rearrangement uses TRBV7-9 and TRBJ2-7, with unresolved D. V lost 3 bases and J 2 bases, leaving 8 bases between the germline ends. Looked up from germline, CDR1 is SEHNR and CDR2 is FQNEAQ (reference sequence). The CDR3 is 13 amino acids.

This clonotype was seen only a few times. The rearrangement links TRBV28 to TRBJ2-7; possibly TRBD1 or TRBD2 for D (5 bases each). Trimming took 9 bases from V and 0 from J, leaving 15 bases between them. This CDR3 comprises 14 residues. Germline V lookup: CDR1 MDHEN, CDR2 SYDVKM. CDR3 DNA: TGTGCCAGTACTGCCGGGGACGCCTCCTACGAGCAGTACTTC. Its translation is CASTAGDASYEQYF.

Ten or more counts support this clonotype. The rearrangement joins TRBV24-1 to TRBJ2-3; D gene uncertain. CDR1 and CDR2 (germline): KGHDR, SFDVKD. The CDR3 sequence is 13 residues long. Trimming stripped 6 bases from V and 2 bases from J, with 8 bases between. As DNA, the CDR3 is TGTGCCACCAGTTACCGATTCACAGATACGCAGTATTTT. Protein sequence: CATSYRFTDTQYF.